The clone carrying this TCR beta chain was recorded at least ten times. The antigen remains unidentified. A much larger clonotype is one base distant, so this may be a read error. The data stem from a study of T cells after yellow fever vaccination. In TCRdb, the 5' RACE reads were re-called with MiXCR into one record per CDR3 protein. The sample comprises under 600,000 distinct CDR3 sequences, 13% of which are singletons, and more than 12% rests with the top ten. Study-wide findings and caveats: There was a possibility that FACS-sorted repertoires contained abundant clonotypes contaminating from the bulk population. Boosting was followed by the reappearance of most primary-vaccination clones (under 97% CD4, about 90% CD8).

V gave up 6 bases and J gave up 3 bases; unmatched junction bases: 4. CDR3 length: 14 amino acids. Per the germline V gene, CDR1 is SGHTA and CDR2 is FQGNSA. The sequence was obtained from a man aged 30 to 45 who received the YFV17D yellow fever vaccine. The sequencing used PBMCs, collected on the day of the yellow fever booster vaccination. The rearrangement joins TRBV7-2 to TRBJ2-7; TRBD2 aligns across 11 bases. CDR3 in amino acids: CASSLTSGGYEQYF. In DNA, the CDR3 is TGTGCCAGCAGTTTAACTAGCGGGGGCTACGAGCAGTACTTC.